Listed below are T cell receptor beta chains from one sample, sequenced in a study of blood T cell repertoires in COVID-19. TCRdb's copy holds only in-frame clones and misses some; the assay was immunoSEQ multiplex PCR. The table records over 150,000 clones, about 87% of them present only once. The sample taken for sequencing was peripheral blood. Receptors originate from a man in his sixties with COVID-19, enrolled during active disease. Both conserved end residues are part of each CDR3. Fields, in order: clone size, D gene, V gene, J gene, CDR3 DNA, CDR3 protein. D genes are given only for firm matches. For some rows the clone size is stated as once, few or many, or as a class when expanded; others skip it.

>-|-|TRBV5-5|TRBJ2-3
TGTGCCAGCAGCTTTGTTGCAGGGAAACCACGACTAGGCACAGATACGCAGTATTTT
CASSFVAGKPRLGTDTQYF
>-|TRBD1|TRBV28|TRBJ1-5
TGTGCCAGCACCCTGGACAGGGTAGCAGGTCAGCCCCAGCATTTT
CASTLDRVAGQPQHF
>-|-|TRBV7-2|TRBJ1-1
TGTGCCAGCAGCCGGGTTGGGGGGGTTATCACTGAAGCTTTCTTT
CASSRVGGVITEAFF
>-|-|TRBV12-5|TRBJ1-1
TGTGCTAGTGCTCCGGAGGCCGGTAACACTGAAGCTTTCTTT
CASAPEAGNTEAFF
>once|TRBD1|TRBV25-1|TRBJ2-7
TGTGCCAGCAGTGGGTTAACCGGGACAGGGGCGGGTGAGCAGTACTTC
CASSGLTGTGAGEQYF
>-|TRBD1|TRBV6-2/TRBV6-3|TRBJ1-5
TGTGCCAGCAGCCCGACAGGGGACGGTCAGCCCCAGCATTTT
CASSPTGDGQPQHF
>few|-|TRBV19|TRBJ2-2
TGTGCCAGTAGAGGAGGGAAGAACACCGGGGAGCTGTTTTTT
CASRGGKNTGELFF
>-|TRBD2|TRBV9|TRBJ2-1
TGTGCCAGCAGCCTCGGGACTAGCGGGGGGTCCTACAATGAGCAGTTCTTC
CASSLGTSGGSYNEQFF
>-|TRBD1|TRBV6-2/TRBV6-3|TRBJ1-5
TGTGCCAGCAGTCCATGGGACAGGGGGGGGCAGCCCCAGCATTTT
CASSPWDRGGQPQHF
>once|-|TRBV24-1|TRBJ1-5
TGTGCCACCAGTGTCCAGGGTAATCAGCCCCAGCATTTT
CATSVQGNQPQHF
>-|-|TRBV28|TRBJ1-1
TGTGCCAGCAGTTCCCCCCACGAGGGTAACACTGAAGCTTTCTTT
CASSSPHEGNTEAFF
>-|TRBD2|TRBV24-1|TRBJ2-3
TGTGCCACCAGTGGAGCGGGGGGCGCAGATACGCAGTATTTT
CATSGAGGADTQYF
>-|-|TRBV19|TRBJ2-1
TGTGCCAGTAGTAATAGGGGTCTCGGCAATGAGCAGTTCTTC
CASSNRGLGNEQFF
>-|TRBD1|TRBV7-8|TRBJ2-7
TGTGCCAGCAGCTCGGGACAGTCCTACGAGCAGTACTTC
CASSSGQSYEQYF
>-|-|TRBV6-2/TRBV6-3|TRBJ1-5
TGTGCCAGCAGTTACTACGGCTCCGGGGAGCCCCAGCATTTT
CASSYYGSGEPQHF
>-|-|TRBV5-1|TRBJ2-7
TGCGCCAGCGAACGGGATGTCGGCTACGAGCAGTACTTC
CASERDVGYEQYF
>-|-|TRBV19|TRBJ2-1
TGTGCCAGTACCCTGAGGGGGACGAATGACAATGAGCAGTTCTTC
CASTLRGTNDNEQFF
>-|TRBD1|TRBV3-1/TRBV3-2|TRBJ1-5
TGTGCCAGCAGCCGAGACAGGGGGAGCCCCCAGCCCCAGCATTTT
CASSRDRGSPQPQHF
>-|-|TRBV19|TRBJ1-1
TGTGCCAGTAGTATAGAACGGGTGGCCACTGAAGCTTTCTTT
CASSIERVATEAFF
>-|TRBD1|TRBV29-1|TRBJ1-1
TGCAGCGTGCGGACAGGGGCTGAAGCTTTCTTT
CSVRTGAEAFF
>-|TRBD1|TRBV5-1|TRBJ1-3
TGCGCCAGCAGCTCCGGGACAGGGGCTAGCTCTGGAAACACCATATATTTT
CASSSGTGASSGNTIYF
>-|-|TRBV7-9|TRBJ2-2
TGTGCCAGCAGCTTAGTGGCCGCCGGGGAGCTGTTTTTT
CASSLVAAGELFF
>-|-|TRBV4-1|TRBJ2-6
TGCGCCAGCAGTCCTACAGGCCACGGGGCCAACGTCCTGACTTTC
CASSPTGHGANVLTF
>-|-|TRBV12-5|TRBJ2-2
TGTGCTAGTGGTTCTGAGTCGAGGACCGGGGAGCTGTTTTTT
CASGSESRTGELFF
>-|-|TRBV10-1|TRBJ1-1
TGCGCCAGCAGTGAGCACAGGAACATGAACACTGAAGCTTTCTTT
CASSEHRNMNTEAFF
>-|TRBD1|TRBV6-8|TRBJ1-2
TGTGCCAGCAGCCAGGGGGAAGTTGGCGGCTACACCTTC
CASSQGEVGGYTF
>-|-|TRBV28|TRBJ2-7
TGTGCCAGCAGTTTTACAGTAAGCTCCTACGAGCAGTACTTC
CASSFTVSSYEQYF
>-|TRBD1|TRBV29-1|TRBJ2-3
TGCAGCGTGCCGGACAGGGGCAAATCAGATACGCAGTATTTT
CSVPDRGKSDTQYF